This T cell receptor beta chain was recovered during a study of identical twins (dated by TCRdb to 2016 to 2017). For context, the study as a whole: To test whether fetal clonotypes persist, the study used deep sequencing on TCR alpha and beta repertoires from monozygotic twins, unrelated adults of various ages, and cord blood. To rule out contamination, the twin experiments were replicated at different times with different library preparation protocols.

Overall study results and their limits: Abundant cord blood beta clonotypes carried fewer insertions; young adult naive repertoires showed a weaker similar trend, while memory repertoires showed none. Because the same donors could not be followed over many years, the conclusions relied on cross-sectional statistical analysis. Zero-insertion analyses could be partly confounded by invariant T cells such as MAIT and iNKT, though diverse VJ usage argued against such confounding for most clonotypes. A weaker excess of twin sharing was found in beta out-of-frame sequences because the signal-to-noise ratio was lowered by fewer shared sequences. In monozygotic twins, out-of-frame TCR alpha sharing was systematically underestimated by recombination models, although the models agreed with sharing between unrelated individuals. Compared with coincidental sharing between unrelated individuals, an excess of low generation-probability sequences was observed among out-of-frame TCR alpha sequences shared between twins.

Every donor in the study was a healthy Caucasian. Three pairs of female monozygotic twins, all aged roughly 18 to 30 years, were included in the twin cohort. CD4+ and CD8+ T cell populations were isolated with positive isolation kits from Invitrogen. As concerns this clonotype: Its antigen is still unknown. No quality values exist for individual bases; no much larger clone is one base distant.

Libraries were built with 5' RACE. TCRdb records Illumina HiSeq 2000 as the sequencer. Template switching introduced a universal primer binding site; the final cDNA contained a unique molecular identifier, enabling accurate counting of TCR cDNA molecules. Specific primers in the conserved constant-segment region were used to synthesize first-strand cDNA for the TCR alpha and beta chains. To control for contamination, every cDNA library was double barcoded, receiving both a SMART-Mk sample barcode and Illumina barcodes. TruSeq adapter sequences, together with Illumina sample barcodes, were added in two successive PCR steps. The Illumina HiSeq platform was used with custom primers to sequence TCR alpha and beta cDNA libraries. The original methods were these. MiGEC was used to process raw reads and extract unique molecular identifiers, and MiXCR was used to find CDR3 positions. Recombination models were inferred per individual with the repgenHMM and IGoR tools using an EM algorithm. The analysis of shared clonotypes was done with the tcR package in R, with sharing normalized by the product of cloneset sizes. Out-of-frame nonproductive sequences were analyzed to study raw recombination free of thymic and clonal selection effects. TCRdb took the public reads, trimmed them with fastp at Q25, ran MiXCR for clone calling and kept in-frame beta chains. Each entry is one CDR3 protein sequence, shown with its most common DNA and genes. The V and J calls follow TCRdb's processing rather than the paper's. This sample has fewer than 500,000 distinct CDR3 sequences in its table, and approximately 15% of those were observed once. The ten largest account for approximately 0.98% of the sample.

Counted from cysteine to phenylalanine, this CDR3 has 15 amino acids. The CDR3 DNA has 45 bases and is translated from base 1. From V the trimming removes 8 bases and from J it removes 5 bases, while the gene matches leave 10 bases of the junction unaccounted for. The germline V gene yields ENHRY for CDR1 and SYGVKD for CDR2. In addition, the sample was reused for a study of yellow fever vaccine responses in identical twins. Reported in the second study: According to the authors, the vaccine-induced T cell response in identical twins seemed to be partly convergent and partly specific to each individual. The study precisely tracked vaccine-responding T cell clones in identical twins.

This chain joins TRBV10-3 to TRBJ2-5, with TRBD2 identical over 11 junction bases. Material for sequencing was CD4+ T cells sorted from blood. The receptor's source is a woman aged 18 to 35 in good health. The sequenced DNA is TGTGCCATCGGGACCTTAGCGGGAGGGTGGGAGACCCAGTACTTC. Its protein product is CAIGTLAGGWETQYF.